This T cell receptor beta chain comes out of a study of shared clonotypes between healthy human individuals. Method: immunoSEQ multiplex PCR; TCRdb's copy keeps in-frame clones and lacks some. The sample shows millions of clones, approximately 95% of them seen only once. This CDR3 is built from 13 residues. J lost 7 bases, V lost 2 bases, and 4 bases had no gene match. Germline assignment: CDR1 MDHEN and CDR2 SYDVKM. The naive CD8 fraction comprised CD45RO-negative cells positively selected for CCR7 and excluded terminally differentiated effector memory CD45RA+ cells. The TCR originated in a man aged 18-30 years in good health. V gene TRBV28 combines with J gene TRBJ2-5; 7 bases map to TRBD2. Sequences were obtained from naive CD8+ T cells sorted from blood. The CDR3: CASSLASGSTQYF. For the CDR3, the DNA is TGTGCCAGCAGTTTAGCTAGCGGATCGACCCAGTACTTC.